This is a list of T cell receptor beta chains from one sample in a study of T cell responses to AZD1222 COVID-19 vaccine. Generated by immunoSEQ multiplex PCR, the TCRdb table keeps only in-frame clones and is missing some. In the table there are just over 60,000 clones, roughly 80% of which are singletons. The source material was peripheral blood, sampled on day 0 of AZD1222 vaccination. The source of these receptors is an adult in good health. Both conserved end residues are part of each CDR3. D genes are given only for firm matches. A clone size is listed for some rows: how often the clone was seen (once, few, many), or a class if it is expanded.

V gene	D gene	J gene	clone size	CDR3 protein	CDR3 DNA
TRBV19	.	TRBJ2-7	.	CASTPGHFSSYEQYF	TGTGCCAGTACCCCGGGACATTTTAGCTCCTACGAGCAGTACTTC
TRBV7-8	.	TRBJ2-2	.	CASSPVAGANTGELFF	TGTGCCAGCAGCCCAGTGGCAGGAGCGAACACCGGGGAGCTGTTTTTT
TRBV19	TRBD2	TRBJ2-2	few	CASSDVWGLAGSSNTGELFF	TGTGCCAGTAGCGACGTATGGGGACTAGCGGGGAGCTCGAACACCGGGGAGCTGTTTTTT
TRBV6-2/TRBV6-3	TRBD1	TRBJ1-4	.	CASSYEHPGTVGGKKLFF	TGTGCCAGCAGTTACGAACATCCAGGGACAGTTGGGGGAAAAAAACTGTTTTTT
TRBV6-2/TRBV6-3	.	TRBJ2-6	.	CASSSAGAGANVLTF	TGTGCCAGCAGCTCCGCAGGGGCAGGGGCCAACGTCCTGACTTTC
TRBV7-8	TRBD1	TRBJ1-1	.	CASSRQGAAEAFF	TGTGCCAGCAGCCGACAGGGGGCCGCTGAAGCTTTCTTT
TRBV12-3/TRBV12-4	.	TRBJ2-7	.	CASSFGYEQYF	TGTGCCAGCAGTTTTGGCTACGAGCAGTACTTC
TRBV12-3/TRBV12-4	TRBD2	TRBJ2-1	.	CASSGTSWNEQFF	TGTGCCAGCAGTGGGACTAGCTGGAATGAGCAGTTCTTC
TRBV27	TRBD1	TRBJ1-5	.	CASRRTGDGNQPQHF	TGTGCCAGCAGGAGGACAGGGGATGGCAATCAGCCCCAGCATTTT
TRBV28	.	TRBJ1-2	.	CASSPRRAQYGYTF	TGTGCCAGCAGTCCCCGGAGGGCCCAATATGGCTACACCTTC
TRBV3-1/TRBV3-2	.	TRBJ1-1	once	CASSQEGGTEAFF	TGTGCCAGCAGCCAAGAAGGGGGTACTGAAGCTTTCTTT
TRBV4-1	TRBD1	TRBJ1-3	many	CASSPPDRASGNTIYF	TGCGCCAGCAGCCCACCGGACAGGGCCTCTGGAAACACCATATATTTT
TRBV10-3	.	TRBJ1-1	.	CAISDETGVNTEAFF	TGTGCCATCAGTGACGAGACGGGGGTGAACACTGAAGCTTTCTTT
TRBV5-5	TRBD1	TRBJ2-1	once	CASSTGTGGLLPFF	TGTGCCAGCAGCACCGGGACAGGGGGCCTACTACCGTTCTTC
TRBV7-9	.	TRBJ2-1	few	CASSTNRDIGSEQFF	TGTGCCAGCAGCACCAACCGGGACATAGGGAGTGAGCAGTTCTTC
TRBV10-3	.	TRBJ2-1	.	CAIRDGQSYNEQFF	TGTGCCATCAGGGACGGACAGTCCTACAATGAGCAGTTCTTC
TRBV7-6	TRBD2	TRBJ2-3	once	CASSLEGSGGSTDTQYF	TGTGCCAGCAGCTTAGAGGGTAGCGGGGGGTCCACAGATACGCAGTATTTT
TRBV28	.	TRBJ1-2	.	CASTLWSKGGNYGYTF	TGTGCCAGCACCCTCTGGTCAAAGGGAGGTAACTATGGCTACACCTTC
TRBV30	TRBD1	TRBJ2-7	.	CAWSVDRGYEQYF	TGTGCCTGGAGTGTAGACAGGGGATACGAGCAGTACTTC
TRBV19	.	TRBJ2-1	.	CASRDSLSYNEQFF	TGTGCCAGCCGAGACAGTCTCTCCTACAATGAGCAGTTCTTC
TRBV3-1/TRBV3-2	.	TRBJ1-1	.	CASSQAQRTEAFF	TGTGCCAGCAGCCAAGCCCAGCGGACTGAAGCTTTCTTT
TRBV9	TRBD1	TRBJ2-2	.	CASSVVSQGETGELFF	TGTGCCAGCAGCGTAGTTTCGCAGGGGGAAACCGGGGAGCTGTTTTTT
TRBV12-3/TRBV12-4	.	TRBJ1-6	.	CASSPRIRAPLHF	TGTGCCAGCAGCCCTCGTATTAGGGCACCCCTCCACTTT